A selection of T cell receptor beta chains follows, all from one sample in a study of identical twins. One entry per CDR3 protein, called by TCRdb with MiXCR from the 5' RACE reads. The table shows approximately 470,000 distinct CDR3 sequences, with 14% occurring only once. These data were also filed under a second study, of yellow fever vaccine responses in identical twins.

Material: CD4+ T cells sorted from blood. The receptor source for this set is a young woman in good health. Each CDR3 is given with its conserved first and last residue. The D gene is left open where the match is weak. A clone size is listed for some rows: how often the clone was seen (once, few, many), or a class if it is expanded.

J,size,V,D,DNA,CDR3
TRBJ2-1,.,TRBV5-1,.,TGCGCCAGCAGCTTGGCAGAATCGGGGGTTGAGCAGTTCTTC,CASSLAESGVEQFF
TRBJ2-1,few,TRBV6-5,TRBD2,TGTGCCAGCAGTTCGGGACTAGCGGCCCCCAATGAGCAGTTCTTC,CASSSGLAAPNEQFF
TRBJ2-1,.,TRBV27,.,TGTGCCAGCAGTTTAATCCCCCAGGGGAGGTACAATGAGCAGTTCTTC,CASSLIPQGRYNEQFF
TRBJ2-1,many,TRBV7-2,TRBD1,TGTGCCAGCAGCTGGGGACAGTACAATGAGCAGTTCTTC,CASSWGQYNEQFF
TRBJ2-1,once,TRBV5-1,.,TGCGCCAGCAGCTTTGACGTCTTAGCACTAGGAAGACCCAATGAGCAGTTCTTC,CASSFDVLALGRPNEQFF
TRBJ2-2,.,TRBV7-6,TRBD2,TGTGCCAGCAGCCCTCAGGGTCCTAGCGGGACCGGGGAGCTGTTTTTT,CASSPQGPSGTGELFF
TRBJ1-1,.,TRBV6-1,.,TGTGCCAGCAATGAAGGTAGAAAGAACACTGAAGCTTTCTTT,CASNEGRKNTEAFF
TRBJ2-1,many,TRBV12-3/TRBV12-4,TRBD2,TGTGCCAGCAGTTTTGGCCCGACTAGCGGGAGGGCCAATGAGCAGTTCTTC,CASSFGPTSGRANEQFF
TRBJ2-7,.,TRBV10-3,TRBD2,TGTGCCACCCAGGGCAGCGGGAGTGACGAGCAGTACTTC,CATQGSGSDEQYF
TRBJ2-1,few,TRBV3-1,TRBD1,TGTGCCAGCAGCCAATTACCCACCGGGACAGGCTACAATGAGCAGTTCTTC,CASSQLPTGTGYNEQFF
TRBJ2-1,few,TRBV29-1,.,TGCAGCGTTGTGAAACCGAGCTCTCAGGATGAGCAGTTCTTC,CSVVKPSSQDEQFF
TRBJ2-1,few,TRBV5-5,.,TGTGCCAGCAGCGCCCAGGGCAGCTCCTACAATGAGCAGTTCTTC,CASSAQGSSYNEQFF
TRBJ1-4,.,TRBV5-1,.,TGCGCCAGCAGCTCCACAGGGACTCCTAATGAAAAACTGTTTTTT,CASSSTGTPNEKLFF
TRBJ1-1,few,TRBV12-3/TRBV12-4,.,TGTGCCAGCAGTTTAAAGGGGAATTCTGAAGCTTTCTTT,CASSLKGNSEAFF
TRBJ2-2,.,TRBV6-1,.,TGTGCCAGCAGAGGTCTCGTTGTTAGGGAAGGCACCGGGGAGCTGTTTTTT,CASRGLVVREGTGELFF
TRBJ2-2,.,TRBV5-1,.,TGCGCCAGCGTCAGAACCTCGAACACCGGGGAGCTGTTTTTT,CASVRTSNTGELFF
TRBJ2-1,few,TRBV20-1,TRBD2,TGCAGTGCTACCCCTCCGGGACTAGCATCTAATGAGCAGTTCTTC,CSATPPGLASNEQFF
TRBJ2-3,.,TRBV20-1,TRBD2,TGCAGTGCTAGTCAATCCAGCGGGATCGCAGATACGCAGTATTTT,CSASQSSGIADTQYF
TRBJ2-1,.,TRBV5-1,TRBD2,TGCGCCAGCAGCGGGACTAGCGGGGGGGAATTGGGCCTCAATGAGCAGTTCTTC,CASSGTSGGELGLNEQFF
TRBJ1-1,.,TRBV12-3/TRBV12-4,TRBD1,TGTGCCAGCAAGCCTCGGACAGGGGGTAACACTGAAGCTTTCTTT,CASKPRTGGNTEAFF
TRBJ2-5,.,TRBV6-2/TRBV6-3,TRBD2,TGTGCCAGCAGTTCACGGACTAGCGGGACGTACCAAGAGACCCAGTACTTC,CASSSRTSGTYQETQYF
TRBJ2-7,few,TRBV2,TRBD2,TGTGCCAGCAGTGAAGCGGCGGGGGTTTACGAGCAGTACTTC,CASSEAAGVYEQYF
TRBJ2-7,many,TRBV12-3/TRBV12-4,.,TGTGCCAGCAATTCGGACCTCCAGGGGCAGTACTTC,CASNSDLQGQYF
TRBJ2-3,.,TRBV7-8,.,TGTGCCAGCAGCTCTGGGGGGGGGCACGGTACGCAGTATTTT,CASSSGGGHGTQYF